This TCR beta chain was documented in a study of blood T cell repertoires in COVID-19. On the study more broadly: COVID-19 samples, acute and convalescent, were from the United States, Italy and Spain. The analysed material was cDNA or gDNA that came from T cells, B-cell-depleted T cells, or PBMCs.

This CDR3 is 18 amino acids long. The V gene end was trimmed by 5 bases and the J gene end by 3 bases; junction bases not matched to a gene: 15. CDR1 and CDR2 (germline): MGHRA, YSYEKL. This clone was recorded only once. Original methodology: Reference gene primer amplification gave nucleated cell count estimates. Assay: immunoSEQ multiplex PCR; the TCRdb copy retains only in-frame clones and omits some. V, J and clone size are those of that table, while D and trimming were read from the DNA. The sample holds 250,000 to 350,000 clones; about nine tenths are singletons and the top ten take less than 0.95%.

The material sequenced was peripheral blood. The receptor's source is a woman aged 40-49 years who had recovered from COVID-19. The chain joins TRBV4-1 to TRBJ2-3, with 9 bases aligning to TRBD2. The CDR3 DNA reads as TGCGCCAGCAGCAAACAAATAGCGGGAGCTTCTGCGACAGATACGCAGTATTTT. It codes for CASSKQIAGASATDTQYF.